This T cell receptor (beta chain) was recorded in a study of cytomegalovirus exposure and HLA in healthy donors. Study summary: The 500 to 750 first-cohort repertoires and the 95 to 150 validation repertoires shared the same platform, a later analysis reported. Overall study findings and caveats: A few CMV-associated chains proved CMV antigen-specific in vitro. That first-cohort TCR clusters tended to co-occur in the 120 or so validation repertoires was found in a later analysis. For most TCR sequences rarity was the rule, although some public TCRs occurred in many donors.

Points on this clone: Its antigen is as yet unknown. Other DNA sequences of this sample code for an identical CDR3.

Assay used: immunoSEQ multiplex PCR; TCRdb lists only in-frame clones, some missing. The data contain tens of thousands of clones, 84% of them seen just once; the ten biggest clones take up 9.5% to 13%. CDR3 length equals 15 residues. CDR1 is ENHRY, CDR2 SYGVKD, per germline. Between the trimmed V and J ends, which lost 0 bases and 3 bases, there was a span of 8 bases. The TCR sequence derives from a woman aged 18-29 years in good health and CMV-seropositive. The sample consisted of PBMCs. The chain combines TRBV10-3 with TRBJ2-2; no firm D call. The CDR3, as DNA: TGTGCCATCAGTGAGTCTTCGGGTCACACCGGGGAGCTGTTTTTT. Amino acids: CAISESSGHTGELFF.